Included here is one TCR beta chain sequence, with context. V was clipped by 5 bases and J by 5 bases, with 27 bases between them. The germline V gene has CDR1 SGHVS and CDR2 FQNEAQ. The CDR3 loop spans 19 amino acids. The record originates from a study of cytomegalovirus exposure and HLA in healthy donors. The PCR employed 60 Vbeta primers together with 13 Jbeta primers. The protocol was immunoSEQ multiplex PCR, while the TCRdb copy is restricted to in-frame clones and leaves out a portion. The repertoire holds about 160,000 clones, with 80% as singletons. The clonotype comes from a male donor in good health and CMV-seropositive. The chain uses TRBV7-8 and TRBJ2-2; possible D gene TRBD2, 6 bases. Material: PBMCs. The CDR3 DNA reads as TGTGCCAGCAGCCCCCACAGTAGACTAGTGGGAGGATGGACCGGGGAGCTGTTTTTT. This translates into CASSPHSRLVGGWTGELFF.